These T cell receptor beta chains were read from a single sample in a study of blood T cells in healthy people across ages. Each CDR3 protein is one row after TCRdb ran MiXCR on the 5' RACE reads. Of 1,100,000 or so distinct CDR3 sequences listed, 40% to 55% were seen once; the top ten hold about 20%. The sample consisted of blood. The source is a woman in her sixties in good health. CDR3s include the opening cysteine and the closing phenylalanine or tryptophan. A D gene is named only where the DNA matches it firmly. For some rows the clone size is stated as once, few or many, or as a class when expanded; others skip it.

j_call clone_size d_call v_call cdr3_nt cdr3_aa
TRBJ2-3 few - TRBV2 TGTGCCAGCAGTGATCCGGGTCCGGGTTCGGCTAGTTCTTACACAGATACGCAGTATTTT CASSDPGPGSASSYTDTQYF
TRBJ2-1 - TRBD2 TRBV20-1 TGCAGTGCTAGAGCCGTAAAACTAGCGGGATCGGCTGGCAATGAGCAGTTCTTC CSARAVKLAGSAGNEQFF
TRBJ1-1 - - TRBV6-5 TGTGCCAGCAGTTATGTACAGAACACTGAAGCTTTCTTT CASSYVQNTEAFF
TRBJ2-7 few TRBD2 TRBV27 TGTGCCAGCAGTCCTTACTGGACTAGCGGCTACGAGCAGTACTTC CASSPYWTSGYEQYF
TRBJ1-1 few TRBD1 TRBV12-3/TRBV12-4 TGTGCCAGCAAAAGGACAGGGATGAACACTGAAGCTTTCTTT CASKRTGMNTEAFF
TRBJ2-7 many TRBD1 TRBV11-2 TGTGCCAGCAGCCCCGACAGGGTCCACTACGAGCAGTACTTC CASSPDRVHYEQYF
TRBJ2-3 - TRBD1 TRBV6-6 TGTGCCAGCAGTTACTCAACAGGGGTGGGCACAGGTACGCAGTATTTT CASSYSTGVGTGTQYF
TRBJ2-5 - TRBD2 TRBV29-1 TGCAGCGTCGCGAGACTAGCGGGAGGGGGAGAGACCCAGTACTTC CSVARLAGGGETQYF
TRBJ1-6 few TRBD1 TRBV20-1 TGCAGTGCCATCTGGGACAGGTCCAGCTCCTATAATTCACCCCTCCACTTT CSAIWDRSSSYNSPLHF
TRBJ2-3 once TRBD1 TRBV9 TGTGCCAGCAGCGTATTTATAGGGGGCCACACAGATACGCAGTATTTT CASSVFIGGHTDTQYF
TRBJ2-1 - - TRBV20-1 TGCAGTGCTAGACTAGTTTGGGACAATGAGCAGTTCTTC CSARLVWDNEQFF
TRBJ2-5 - - TRBV15 TGTGCCACCAGCAGTATTCGGGGGAAAGAGACCCAGTACTTC CATSSIRGKETQYF
TRBJ2-5 - - TRBV15 TGTGCCACCAGCAGAGCCCCCTCTTTTAGGGAGTGGGAGACCCAGTACTTC CATSRAPSFREWETQYF
TRBJ2-3 - TRBD2 TRBV5-6 TGTGCCAGCAGTCGGAGATTAGCGGGAGCAGATACGCAGTATTTT CASSRRLAGADTQYF
TRBJ2-7 few - TRBV27 TGTGCCAGCAGTTTCGAGGGATCTAGGGAGCAGTACTTC CASSFEGSREQYF
TRBJ2-5 - TRBD1 TRBV9 TGTGCCAGCAGCGCTGGGGACAGGGGGACGCAGGGGACCCAGTACTTC CASSAGDRGTQGTQYF
TRBJ1-4 - TRBD1 TRBV7-9 TGTGCCAGCAGCCGACAGGGGAAGAGTGAAAAACTGTTTTTT CASSRQGKSEKLFF
TRBJ2-3 once - TRBV5-1 TGCGCCAGCAGCTTGAAAACCGAGCGGTATTTT CASSLKTERYF
TRBJ1-2 few - TRBV20-1 TGCAGTGCTCAAACCTGGGGCCCCGGTGGCTACACCTTC CSAQTWGPGGYTF
TRBJ1-1 - - TRBV2 TGTGCCAGCGCCGGCTCGTACACTGAAGCTTTCTTT CASAGSYTEAFF
TRBJ2-5 - - TRBV20-1 TGCAGTGCTAGTTCGGATTACCCAGAAGAGACCCAGTACTTC CSASSDYPEETQYF
TRBJ2-7 - TRBD2 TRBV20-1 TGCAGTGCTAGAGGGCTAGCGGAATACTACAATGAGCAGTACTTC CSARGLAEYYNEQYF
TRBJ2-2 few TRBD1 TRBV9 TGTGCCAGCAGCGTACTACAGGGGGCTAACGGGGAGCTGTTTTTT CASSVLQGANGELFF
TRBJ2-2 - TRBD2 TRBV20-1 TGCAGTGCTCAGAAGCAGCGGGAGTCCCACGGGGAGCTGTTTTTT CSAQKQRESHGELFF
TRBJ2-5 once TRBD2 TRBV7-6 TGTGCCAGCAGTTCGCCAGCGGGGATCTCGGGGGAGCAGTACTTC CASSSPAGISGEQYF
TRBJ2-3 once - TRBV20-1 TGCAGTGCTACGCTCTTCAGGACAGATATGCAGTATTTT CSATLFRTDMQYF
TRBJ1-2 few - TRBV6-5 TGTGCCAGCACAAGAGGAGGGGGGAACTATGGCTACACCTTC CASTRGGGNYGYTF
TRBJ1-2 - - TRBV9 TGTGCCAGCAGCGTAGCGGTGACAGGAGACGATGACTATGGCTACACCTTC CASSVAVTGDDDYGYTF
TRBJ2-4 few TRBD2 TRBV7-2 TGTGCCAGCAGCTTAGGGCTTAGCGGGAATAGAAACATTCAGTACTTC CASSLGLSGNRNIQYF
TRBJ2-7 - - TRBV29-1 TGCAGCGTTGTCCTCGGAAGCGAGCAGTACTTC CSVVLGSEQYF
TRBJ2-7 once - TRBV2 TGTGCCAGCGACGGTCTGGGGGCGAAAGGGAGGTACGAGCAGTACTTC CASDGLGAKGRYEQYF
TRBJ2-2 few - TRBV27 TGTGCCAGCAGGGGACACCTGAACACCGGGGAGCTGTTTTTT CASRGHLNTGELFF
TRBJ2-7 - TRBD1 TRBV15 TGTGCCACCGCCTACGGGACAGCTCCCTACGAGCAGTACTTC CATAYGTAPYEQYF
TRBJ2-4 - TRBD2 TRBV9 TGTGCCAGCAGCGTAGAACTAGCGGGAGGGCCTAGCATTCAGTACTTC CASSVELAGGPSIQYF
TRBJ2-5 few TRBD1 TRBV7-3 TGTGCCAGCAGTCCAACAGGGGGCACAGAGACCCAGTACTTC CASSPTGGTETQYF
TRBJ1-4 few - TRBV12-3/TRBV12-4 TGTGCCAGCAGTGGTCGTGCAACTAATGAAAAACTGTTTTTT CASSGRATNEKLFF
TRBJ2-5 - TRBD1 TRBV6-1 TGTGCCAGCAGTTTGACAGGGGTTTCAGAGACCCAGTACTTC CASSLTGVSETQYF
TRBJ2-6 few TRBD1 TRBV6-1 TGTGCCAGCAGAAGCGACAGGGTAGCCCTCCCTTCTGGGGCCAACGTCCTGACTTTC CASRSDRVALPSGANVLTF
TRBJ2-7 few - TRBV12-3/TRBV12-4 TGTGCCAGCAGTTTACAGGGTGGGGTAACCTACGAGCAGTACTTC CASSLQGGVTYEQYF
TRBJ2-5 - - TRBV29-1 TGCAGCGTTGAAGTGTACAATGAGCAGTACTTC CSVEVYNEQYF
TRBJ2-6 - TRBD1 TRBV7-8 TGTGCCAGCAGCAGATCCCGACCGGGACAGGGTATCTCTGGGGCCAACGTCCTGACTTTC CASSRSRPGQGISGANVLTF
TRBJ2-3 - - TRBV12-3/TRBV12-4 TGTGCCAGCAGTGTCAGGGGGGGGGGCACTACAGATACGCAGTATTTT CASSVRGGGTTDTQYF
TRBJ2-7 - - TRBV5-6 TGTGCCAGCAGCTTTTTCGGAATTCGCTCCTACGAGCAGTACTTC CASSFFGIRSYEQYF
TRBJ2-5 once - TRBV20-1 TGCAGTGCCAGCAGGGGGGGATTCCAAGAGACCCAGTACTTC CSASRGGFQETQYF
TRBJ1-2 once TRBD1 TRBV5-6 TGTGCCAGCACACTGACAGGGGACCGTTTTGATGGCTACACCTTC CASTLTGDRFDGYTF
TRBJ2-7 - - TRBV6-2/TRBV6-3 TGTGCCAGCAGCCCCCTTGTCGACGAGCAGTACTTC CASSPLVDEQYF
TRBJ2-2 - TRBD1 TRBV25-1 TGTGCCAGCCGCGGACAGGGGGATGTTGGGAACACCGGGGAGCTGTTTTTT CASRGQGDVGNTGELFF
TRBJ2-7 few - TRBV12-3/TRBV12-4 TGTGCCAGCAGTTCCGGCCAGGTAGGCGAGCAGTACTTC CASSSGQVGEQYF
TRBJ1-1 - - TRBV7-3 TGTGCCAGCGCGCTCCAGCAAAACACTGAAGCTTTCTTT CASALQQNTEAFF
TRBJ2-3 - - TRBV5-4 TGTGCCAGCAGCCAGGATGTCTCCACAGATACGCAGTATTTT CASSQDVSTDTQYF
TRBJ2-7 - TRBD1 TRBV24-1 TGTGCCACCAGTGATTTACAGGGGCCTACCCAGTACTTC CATSDLQGPTQYF
TRBJ2-7 - TRBD2 TRBV6-5 TGTGCCAGCAGTTCATTAGCGGGAGCTGCCTACGAGCAGTACTTC CASSSLAGAAYEQYF
TRBJ2-1 many TRBD1 TRBV28 TGTGCCAGCAGTTGGGACAGTTACAATGAGCAGTTCTTC CASSWDSYNEQFF
TRBJ2-7 - TRBD1 TRBV5-1 TGTGCCAGCAGCTTGGACAGGGGGGCGATCTACGAGCAGTACTTC CASSLDRGAIYEQYF
TRBJ2-7 few TRBD2 TRBV9 TGTGCCAGCAGCGTAGGACTAGCGGATTCCTACGAGCAGTACTTC CASSVGLADSYEQYF